Detailed here is one TCR beta chain. Its antigen is unidentified. Germline V gene data show CDR1 as WSHSY and CDR2 as SAAADI. The germline V and J ends were trimmed by 5 bases and 0 bases, with 11 bases remaining between them. This CDR3 region has 14 residues. This entry is derived from a study of OX40 agonist ivuxolimab in advanced cancers. Study-level information: Dose-escalation patients were diagnosed with hepatocellular carcinoma, melanoma, renal cell cancer or head and neck cancer.

Profiling relied on immunoSEQ multiplex PCR, and the TCRdb table lists in-frame clones only, not all of them. The sample consists of about 70,000 clones, roughly 83% of them appearing once. Study-wide findings and caveats: Both blood CD4+ and CD8+ T cells showed clonal growth by week 6 at 0.1 to 3.0 mg/kg. Nonresponders included some who also had low normalized T-cell clonal expansion.

This TCR was sampled from an adult with an advanced solid tumor such as melanoma, head and neck, liver or kidney cancer. Material: CD4+ or CD8+ T cells sorted from blood, obtained in a trial of the OX40 agonist ivuxolimab. The chain recombines TRBV10-2 with TRBJ2-7, with D perhaps matching TRBD2 (6 bases). CDR3 DNA sequence: TGCGCCAGCAGTCGCACCGGGAGCTCCTACGAGCAGTACTTC. Protein product: CASSRTGSSYEQYF.